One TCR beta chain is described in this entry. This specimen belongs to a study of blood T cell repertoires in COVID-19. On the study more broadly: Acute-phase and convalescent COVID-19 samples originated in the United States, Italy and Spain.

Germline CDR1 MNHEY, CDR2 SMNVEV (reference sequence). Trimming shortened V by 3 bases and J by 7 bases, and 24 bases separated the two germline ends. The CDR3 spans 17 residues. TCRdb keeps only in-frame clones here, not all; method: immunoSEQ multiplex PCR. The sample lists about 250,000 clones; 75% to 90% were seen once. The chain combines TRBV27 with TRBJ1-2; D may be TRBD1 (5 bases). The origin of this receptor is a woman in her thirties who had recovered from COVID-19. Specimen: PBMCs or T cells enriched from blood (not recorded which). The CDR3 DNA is TGTGCCAGCAGTTTCGGACCGTCGGTGGGGGGATATGCTGGCTACACCTTC. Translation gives CASSFGPSVGGYAGYTF.